The present T cell receptor (beta chain) was sequenced within a study of T cells in Graves' hyperthyroidism and ophthalmopathy. Fresh peripheral blood, less than 11 ml of it, supplied the PBMCs. This clonotype was picked up many times. TCR beta CDR3 sequences were amplified from RNA transcripts. The HTBI primer set drove a first-round RT-PCR of the TCR CDR3. TCRdb re-called the multiplex PCR reads through MiXCR, storing one row per CDR3 protein. The sample contains roughly 360,000 distinct CDR3 sequences, around an eighth of which appear only once. Germline lookup yields CDR1 SGHRS and CDR2 YFSETQ. The CDR3 is made up of 14 amino acids. V lost 3 bases and J lost 0, with 6 bases in between.

Sequenced material: blood. This receptor was identified in a man aged 25-45 years with Graves' hyperthyroidism that later progressed to Graves' ophthalmopathy. The chain carries TRBV5-1 and TRBJ2-2; TRBD1 is a possible D gene (5 bases). The CDR3 region is CASSSQANTGELFF. In nucleotides, the CDR3 is TGCGCCAGCAGCTCACAGGCGAACACCGGGGAGCTGTTTTTT.